The 29 T cell receptor beta chains below all came from one sample that was sequenced in a study of response to subunit inactivated influenza vaccine. TCRdb fed the RT-PCR reads into MiXCR, producing one record per CDR3 protein. Of 450,000 to 600,000 distinct CDR3 sequences listed, 7.6% are singletons. The sequencing used PBMCs from blood, collected 23 months after vaccination. These TCRs come from a man aged 50-75 years who received an inactivated influenza vaccine.

This clonotype has just a few counts. The V and J genes are TRBV10-3 and TRBJ1-5; TRBD1 might be the D (6 bases). CDR3 length: 16 residues. With 4 bases removed from V and 5 bases from J, the gap between germline ends came to 18 bases. From germline, CDR1 is ENHRY and CDR2 SYGVKD. CDR3 loop: CAISAGLGGGYQPQHF. The CDR3 bases are TGTGCCATCAGTGCCGGGTTGGGAGGGGGATATCAGCCCCAGCATTTT.

The genes are TRBV5-1 and TRBJ2-1, with 11 bases aligning to TRBD1. CDR1 SGHRS and CDR2 YFSETQ come from the germline V gene. V dropped 3 bases and J dropped 2; count of bases not matched to a gene: 4. The CDR3 consists of 16 residues. In DNA, the CDR3 is TGCGCCAGCAGCTCTGTGGGACAGGGGGCCTACAATGAGCAGTTCTTC. As protein: CASSSVGQGAYNEQFF.

There are a few counts of this clonotype. The J gene is TRBJ2-3, the V gene TRBV10-3; tentative D call: TRBD2 (7 bases). Germline V gives CDR1 ENHRY, CDR2 SYGVKD. Between the trimmed V and J ends, which lost 6 bases and 5 bases, there was a span of 15 bases. CDR3 length: 14 amino acids. In DNA form, the CDR3 reads TGTGCCATCAGGGGAGGGGGGGGCGTAGATACGCAGTATTTT. This gives the protein CAIRGGGGVDTQYF.

The sample holds many counts of this clonotype. The chain uses TRBV5-1 and TRBJ2-1; TRBD2 matches at 10 bases. J gave up 9 bases and V 1 base, and 7 bases lay outside the gene matches. The CDR3 runs 15 residues. Germline V gene data show CDR1 as SGHRS and CDR2 as YFSETQ. Here the CDR3 reads CASSLRATSGVEQFF. CDR3 DNA: TGCGCCAGCAGCTTGCGGGCCACTAGCGGGGTTGAGCAGTTCTTC.

V is TRBV29-1 and J is TRBJ2-7, with D tentatively TRBD1 (5 bases). This CDR3 spans 14 amino acids. The V end lost 3 bases, the J end lost 4 bases, and 16 bases lay between the germline ends. Germline CDR1 is SQVTM and CDR2 is ANQGSEA. DNA for the CDR3: TGCAGCGTTGATACCATGGGGCCGAGTTACGAGCAGTACTTC. The encoded protein is CSVDTMGPSYEQYF.

There are a few counts of this clonotype. The genes are TRBV20-1 and TRBJ1-1; D is ambiguous. The CDR3 consists of 14 residues. CDR1 is DFQATT, CDR2 SNEGSKA, per germline (reference sequence). V lost 0 bases and J 4 bases, leaving 12 bases between the germline ends. The CDR3 region is CSARDHGKGTEAFF. As DNA, the CDR3 is TGCAGTGCTAGAGATCATGGAAAGGGCACTGAAGCTTTCTTT.

J is TRBJ2-7 and V is TRBV4-2; D uncertain. CDR3 size: 13 residues. Deletions cut 4 bases from V and 5 bases from J, with 12 bases between. The germline V gene has CDR1 LGHNA and CDR2 YNFKEQ. CDR3 sequence: CASSPRFGDEQYF. The CDR3 coding sequence is TGTGCCAGCAGCCCCCGGTTCGGTGACGAGCAGTACTTC.

Ten or more counts support this clonotype. The CDR3 DNA is TGTGCCAGCAGCCCGACGGGGGGTGGCTATGGCTACACCTTC. This translates into CASSPTGGGYGYTF. The chain couples TRBV7-8 to TRBJ1-2; a possible D gene is TRBD1 (5 bases). Germline V CDR1 and CDR2: SGHVS, FQNEAQ. The V end lost 5 bases, the J end lost 4 bases, and 14 bases lay between the germline ends. The CDR3 is made up of 14 amino acids.

In its sample, this clonotype was seen a few times. This chain joins TRBV7-9 and TRBJ1-4; D is unresolved. CDR1 SEHNR and CDR2 FQNEAQ come from the germline V gene (reference sequence). The V end lost 3 bases, the J end lost 7 bases, and 6 bases lay between the germline ends. The CDR3 is made up of 12 amino acids. CDR3 protein: CASSLSLEKLFF. Here the CDR3 DNA reads TGTGCCAGCAGCTTGTCTCTTGAAAAACTGTTTTTT.

This clonotype appeared many times. The J gene is TRBJ2-7, the V gene TRBV2; TRBD2 aligns across 9 bases. Germline loops: CDR1 SNHLY, CDR2 FYNNEI. CDR3 length: 16 amino acids. With 1 base clipped from V and 4 bases from J, the junction kept 8 bases outside the gene matches. The CDR3 DNA sequence: TGTGCCAGCAGTGAAGAGGGTAGCGGGAGCGGGTACGAGCAGTACTTC. Translation: CASSEEGSGSGYEQYF.

The V and J genes are TRBV30 and TRBJ1-5; D is unresolved. Germline V gene lookup returns CDR1 GTSNPN and CDR2 SVGIG (reference sequence). The CDR3 length is 13 residues. The V gene lost 5 bases and the J gene lost 0 bases, with 8 bases spanning the gap. The CDR3 bases are TGTGCCTGGGCCCGGGCTAGCAATCAGCCCCAGCATTTT. Its translation is CAWARASNQPQHF. Based on the CDR3 plus reference TRBV30 and TRBJ1-5, the full variable domain is SQTIHQWPATLVQPVGSPLSLECTVEGTSNPNLYWYRQAAGRGLQLLFYSVGIGQISSEVPQNLSASRPQDRQFILSSKKLLLSDSGFYLCAWARASNQPQHFGDGTRLSIL.

In the case of this clonotype: A single base separates this from a much larger clone, so it may be a read error. The chain joins TRBV12-3 or TRBV12-4 to TRBJ1-4; no clear D gene. The CDR3 sequence is 15 residues long. The CDR3 DNA reads as TGTGCCAGCAGGACCACCTCCGCAACTAATGATAAACTGTTTTTT. This codes for CASRTTSATNDKLFF.

This clonotype was recorded a few times. V gene TRBV6-2 or TRBV6-3 combines with J gene TRBJ1-5; 9 nucleotides line up with TRBD1. The CDR3 sequence is 14 residues long. Trimming took 5 bases from V and 7 from J; bases not matched to a gene: 6. From germline, CDR1 is MNHEY and CDR2 SVGEGT. This CDR3 reads CASSQTGGGQPQHF. The CDR3 nucleotides are TGTGCCAGCAGTCAAACAGGGGGCGGACAGCCCCAGCATTTT.

This clonotype has a count of ten or more. The chain recombines TRBV20-1 with TRBJ2-1; the D gene could be TRBD1 or TRBD2 (5 bases each). The CDR3 is 17 amino acids. Germline V gives CDR1 DFQATT, CDR2 SNEGSKA (reference sequence). V was trimmed by 0 bases and J by 3 bases, leaving 18 bases between them. The CDR3: CSARDPSGAQNYNEQFF. The CDR3 coding sequence is TGCAGTGCTAGAGATCCATCCGGGGCGCAGAACTACAATGAGCAGTTCTTC.

The chain couples TRBV15 to TRBJ2-7; no clear D gene. Trimming removed 0 bases at V and 6 bases at J, with 18 bases between. The CDR3 spans 16 residues. Looked up from germline, CDR1 is LNHNV and CDR2 is YYDKDF (reference sequence). Here the CDR3 reads CATSREGGIRLGEQYF. CDR3 nucleotides: TGTGCCACCAGCAGAGAGGGTGGAATTAGGTTAGGCGAGCAGTACTTC.

At least ten counts were recorded for this clonotype. This sequence joins TRBV5-1 and TRBJ2-3; TRBD1 matches 7 bases. The ends lost 4 bases at V and 0 bases at J; junction bases unmatched: 5. Germline V lookup: CDR1 SGHRS, CDR2 YFSETQ. This CDR3 comprises 15 residues. The CDR3 nucleotides are TGCGCCAGCAGCCCCTTGGGACAGAGCACAGATACGCAGTATTTT. Translated, it gives CASSPLGQSTDTQYF.

This clonotype was observed at least ten times. The V gene is TRBV3-1, the J gene TRBJ1-1, with a possible D match to TRBD1 (6 bases). Trimming cost V 4 bases and J 1 base, with 13 bases left between them. The CDR3 totals 15 residues. Germline V gives CDR1 LGHDT, CDR2 YNNKEL (reference sequence). The CDR3 DNA is TGTGCCAGCAGCCCCGGGGGCATTAGGAACACTGAAGCTTTCTTT. It is translated as CASSPGGIRNTEAFF.

The gene calls are TRBV3-1 and TRBJ2-7; TRBD2 aligns across 16 bases. Germline V lookup: CDR1 LGHDT, CDR2 YNNKEL (reference sequence). This CDR3 is built from 19 residues. The trim removed 4 bases at V and 5 bases at J, leaving 14 bases unmatched. The CDR3 DNA is TGTGCCAGCAGCCGCACATCCGGGACTAGCGGGAGGGCCCGGAACGAGCAGTACTTC. It codes for CASSRTSGTSGRARNEQYF.

The genes are TRBV7-2 and TRBJ2-7, with D tentatively TRBD2 (6 bases). Germline V gene lookup returns CDR1 SGHTA and CDR2 FQGNSA. This CDR3 comprises 16 residues. V lost 1 base, J lost 0 bases, and 13 bases lay in between. The DNA for the CDR3 is TGTGCCAGCAGCTTAGTCCGGACTACTAGCTCCTACGAGCAGTACTTC. Residues: CASSLVRTTSSYEQYF.

This clonotype showed up just a few times. This chain's CDR3 is CASSTGRTGWATEAFF. CDR3 DNA sequence: TGCGCCAGCAGCACCGGACGGACCGGGTGGGCCACTGAAGCTTTCTTT. The genes are TRBV5-1 and TRBJ1-1; D is uncertain. This CDR3 region has 16 residues. Germline assignment: CDR1 SGHRS and CDR2 YFSETQ. Trimming left V 4 bases short and J 4 bases short, with 20 bases between.

This clonotype was observed at least ten times. The gene calls are TRBV6-1 and TRBJ2-7; 10 bases match TRBD1. CDR1 MNHNS and CDR2 SASEGT come from the germline V gene. V lost 4 bases, J lost 5 bases, and 17 bases stayed unmatched. This CDR3 is built from 18 residues. DNA for the CDR3: TGTGCCAGCAGTGCCGCCGGGACAGGGGTTTCGGGTTTACACGAGCAGTACTTC. Translation: CASSAAGTGVSGLHEQYF.

This clonotype was recorded at least ten times. The rearrangement links TRBV12-3 or TRBV12-4 to TRBJ1-3; 7 bases agree with TRBD1. CDR3 length equals 15 residues. J gave up 4 bases and V 6 bases, and 9 bases lay outside the gene matches. The CDR3: CASSPQQGSGNTIYF. The CDR3 DNA is TGTGCCAGCAGCCCCCAACAGGGGTCGGGAAACACCATATATTTT.

The chain links TRBV6-2 or TRBV6-3 to TRBJ2-5, with 9 bases that match TRBD2. Trimming at V came to 0 bases and at J to 8 bases, leaving 7 bases not matched to a gene. Germline V gene data show CDR1 as MNHEY and CDR2 as SVGEGT. The length of the CDR3 is 15 residues. The CDR3 sequence is CASSYSLAGLDTQYF. The CDR3, as DNA: TGTGCCAGCAGTTACTCGCTAGCGGGGCTAGATACCCAGTACTTC.

This rearrangement joins TRBV15 to TRBJ2-5, with D possibly matching TRBD1 (6 bases). Trimming took off 0 bases at V and 5 bases at J, with 13 bases between the two ends. The germline V gene has CDR1 LNHNV and CDR2 YYDKDF (reference sequence). The CDR3 is 15 residues long. Written as DNA, the CDR3 is TGTGCCACCAGCAGAGACAGGGTAACAGGGGAGACCCAGTACTTC. It yields the protein CATSRDRVTGETQYF.

This clonotype was picked up many times. CDR3 DNA: TGTGCCAGCTCCGAAAGAGATACGCAGTATTTT. Protein sequence: CASSERDTQYF. The genes are TRBV18 and TRBJ2-3; D uncertain. The CDR3 is made up of 11 amino acids. V was pared by 6 bases and J by 5 bases, with 6 bases between. Germline V CDR1 and CDR2: KGHSH, LQKENI.

The V and J genes are TRBV7-9 and TRBJ2-5; D tentatively reads TRBD1 or TRBD2 (5 bases each). V dropped 5 bases and J dropped 1 base, with 17 bases sitting between them. This CDR3 comprises 16 residues. Germline V gene data show CDR1 as SEHNR and CDR2 as FQNEAQ (reference sequence). CDR3 sequence (DNA): TGTGCCAGCAGCCTAGGTTTCGGGACCACCCAAGAGACCCAGTACTTC. Its translation is CASSLGFGTTQETQYF.

This clonotype was observed a handful of times. The chain couples TRBV10-3 to TRBJ2-2; possible D gene TRBD2, 6 bases. The V gene's germline CDR1 is ENHRY and CDR2 SYGVKD. The CDR3 runs to 13 residues. V gave up 4 bases and J gave up 4 bases, with 7 bases separating them. The CDR3 reads CAISVLATGELFF. CDR3 bases: TGTGCCATCAGTGTACTAGCCACCGGGGAGCTGTTTTTT.

The sample holds a few counts of this clonotype. The V call is TRBV14, the J call TRBJ1-4, with TRBD1 matching over 7 bases. The CDR3 runs 14 residues. With 4 bases clipped from V and 7 bases from J, the junction kept 6 bases outside the gene matches. Looked up from germline, CDR1 is SGHDN and CDR2 is FVKESK. In nucleotides, the CDR3 is TGTGCCAGCAGCCGGGACAGCAACCTTGAAAAACTGTTTTTT. Translation gives CASSRDSNLEKLFF.

This clonotype turned up a few times. This chain connects TRBV12-3 or TRBV12-4 to TRBJ2-7; D may correspond to TRBD1 or TRBD2 (5 bases each). The CDR3 contains 14 residues. V lost 5 bases to trimming and J lost 3 bases, with 14 bases between them. CDR3 DNA: TGTGCCAGCAGTGGCCTGGGACGGAGCTACGAGCAGTACTTC. This codes for CASSGLGRSYEQYF.